The TCR beta chain under discussion was sequenced for a study of post-analysis software for immune sequencing data. The overall study: Multiple sclerosis in the patients followed relapsing-remitting, secondary progressive and progressive-relapsing courses. Study-wide points: Same-batch preparations were strongly co-clustered by F measure. Included in a set of 5 or 6 TRBV segments more frequent in patients than controls were TRBV5-6, TRBV5-1 and TRBV20-1. Comparison with controls showed significantly lower normalized Chao1 diversity in multiple sclerosis patients.

Comments on this clonotype: Its antigen is undetermined.

The TCR beta cDNA libraries carried unique molecular identifiers. A population of 1 to 10 million T cells gave rise to about half a million cDNA molecules. TCRdb ran MiXCR on the PCR reads and lists one entry per CDR3 protein. The table includes around 400,000 distinct CDR3 sequences, around 33% detected once. Germline CDR1 DFQATT, CDR2 SNEGSKA (reference sequence). Deletions cut 0 bases from V and 4 bases from J, with 13 bases between. The CDR3 has 15 residues. The source material was blood. The TCR sequence derives from a girl between 5 and 17 years old with multiple sclerosis. V usage is TRBV20-1 and J usage is TRBJ1-5; TRBD1 might be the D (5 bases). The CDR3 loop is CSARDLGLSNQPQHF. CDR3 sequence (DNA): TGCAGTGCTAGAGATCTGGGGCTATCTAATCAGCCCCAGCATTTT.